The clone carrying this T cell receptor beta chain came up once. The sample originates from a study of blood T cell repertoires in COVID-19. Across the study: Acute-phase and convalescent COVID-19 samples originated in the United States, Italy and Spain.

Sequenced by immunoSEQ multiplex PCR; TCRdb stores in-frame clones only, minus some. The sample has 270,000 or so clones; roughly nine tenths are singletons. V gave up 0 bases and J gave up 5 bases, with 16 bases separating them. The CDR3 consists of 16 residues. Germline V gene lookup returns CDR1 LGHDT and CDR2 YNNKEL (reference sequence). The chain recombines TRBV3-1 (or the pseudogene TRBV3-2) with TRBJ2-5, with D perhaps TRBD2 (5 bases). Material: peripheral blood. The source is a woman between 40 and 50 years old who had recovered from COVID-19. This CDR3 reads CASSQDTSGHGETQYF. The CDR3 DNA reads as TGTGCCAGCAGCCAAGATACCAGCGGCCACGGGGAGACCCAGTACTTC.